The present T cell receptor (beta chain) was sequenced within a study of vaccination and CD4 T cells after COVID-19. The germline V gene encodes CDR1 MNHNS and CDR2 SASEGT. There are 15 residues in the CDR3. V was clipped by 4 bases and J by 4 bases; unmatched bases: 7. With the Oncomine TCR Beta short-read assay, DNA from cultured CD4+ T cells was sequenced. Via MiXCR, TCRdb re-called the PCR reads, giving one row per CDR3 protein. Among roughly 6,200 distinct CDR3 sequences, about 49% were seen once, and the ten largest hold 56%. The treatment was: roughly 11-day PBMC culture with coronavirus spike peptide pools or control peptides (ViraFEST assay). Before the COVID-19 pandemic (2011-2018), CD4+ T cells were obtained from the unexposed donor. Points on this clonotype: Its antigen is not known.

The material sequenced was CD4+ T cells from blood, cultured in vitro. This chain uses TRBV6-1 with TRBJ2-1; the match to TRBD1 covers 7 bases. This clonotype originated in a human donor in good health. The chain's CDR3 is CASSAKGGRYNEQFF. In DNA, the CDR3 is TGTGCCAGCAGTGCCAAAGGGGGCCGTTACAATGAGCAGTTCTTC.